Sequencing of this TCR beta chain was carried out in a study of control samples from healthy donors and cancer patients. Clones were sequenced by immunoSEQ multiplex PCR, and TCRdb holds only the in-frame ones, with some missing. The table lists approximately 190,000 clones, 91% of them singletons. The CDR3 consists of 13 residues. The germline CDR1 and CDR2 sequences are GTSNPN and SVGIG (reference sequence). V lost 5 bases and J 4 bases, leaving 12 bases between the germline ends. Sequenced: blood. The chain is built from TRBV30 and TRBJ1-3; TRBD1 might be the D (5 bases). The TCR sequence derives from a man aged 25-45 years in good health. The CDR3 region has the DNA TGTGCCTGGGGGGACGCGTTGGGAAACACCATATATTTT. As protein: CAWGDALGNTIYF.